These T cell receptor beta chains were read from a single sample in a study of CD8+ T cells in alopecia areata. Using immunoSEQ multiplex PCR, the repertoire was profiled, and TCRdb retains in-frame clones only, with some absent. The table records approximately 98,000 clones, 55% to 60% of them present only once. The sequencing input was NKG2D-low CD8+ T cells sorted from blood. The receptor set was obtained from a human donor with alopecia areata. Each CDR3 is given with its conserved first and last residue. A D gene is named only where the DNA matches it firmly. Clone size, where shown, is once, few, many, or a class for clones that have expanded.

j_call: TRBJ2-5
clone_size: few
d_call: NA
v_call: TRBV7-7
cdr3_aa: CASSLDDQETQYF
cdr3_nt: TGTGCTAGCAGTCTAGACGACCAAGAGACCCAGTACTTC

j_call: TRBJ2-1
clone_size: few
d_call: TRBD2
v_call: TRBV27
cdr3_aa: CASSLPWGGIASGTGEQFF
cdr3_nt: TGTGCCAGCAGTTTACCGTGGGGGGGCATCGCTAGCGGGACGGGAGAGCAGTTCTTC

j_call: TRBJ2-1
clone_size: few
d_call: NA
v_call: TRBV29-1
cdr3_aa: CSVESTGSSSYNEQFF
cdr3_nt: TGCAGCGTTGAGAGTACAGGGTCGAGCTCCTACAATGAGCAGTTCTTC

j_call: TRBJ2-1
clone_size: NA
d_call: NA
v_call: TRBV19
cdr3_aa: CASSSIRGGRDYNEQFF
cdr3_nt: TGTGCCAGTAGTAGCATCAGGGGAGGTAGGGACTACAATGAGCAGTTCTTC

j_call: TRBJ2-1
clone_size: many
d_call: NA
v_call: TRBV7-9
cdr3_aa: CASSFSLSQDEQFF
cdr3_nt: TGTGCCAGCAGCTTCTCGCTCTCCCAGGATGAGCAGTTCTTC

j_call: TRBJ2-7
clone_size: NA
d_call: TRBD2
v_call: TRBV7-9
cdr3_aa: CASSSRTSGESEQYF
cdr3_nt: TGTGCCAGCAGCTCTAGGACTAGCGGGGAAAGTGAGCAGTACTTC

j_call: TRBJ1-1
clone_size: NA
d_call: NA
v_call: TRBV5-6
cdr3_aa: CASLGTGNTEAFF
cdr3_nt: TGTGCCAGCTTGGGGACGGGGAACACTGAAGCTTTCTTT

j_call: TRBJ1-1
clone_size: few
d_call: NA
v_call: TRBV29-1
cdr3_aa: CSVALNTEAFF
cdr3_nt: TGCAGCGTTGCGCTGAACACTGAAGCTTTCTTT

j_call: TRBJ2-2
clone_size: NA
d_call: NA
v_call: TRBV29-1
cdr3_aa: CSVVWATGELFF
cdr3_nt: TGCAGCGTTGTTTGGGCCACCGGGGAGCTGTTTTTT

j_call: TRBJ2-7
clone_size: few
d_call: TRBD2
v_call: TRBV29-1
cdr3_aa: CSVALAGKVKAEQYF
cdr3_nt: TGCAGCGTTGCACTAGCGGGAAAGGTAAAGGCCGAGCAGTACTTC

j_call: TRBJ2-5
clone_size: few
d_call: NA
v_call: TRBV7-2
cdr3_aa: CASSWVAVETQYF
cdr3_nt: TGTGCCAGCAGCTGGGTAGCGGTAGAGACCCAGTACTTC

j_call: TRBJ2-7
clone_size: few
d_call: TRBD1
v_call: TRBV5-6
cdr3_aa: CASSQGTGPYEQYF
cdr3_nt: TGTGCCAGCAGCCAAGGGACAGGCCCCTACGAGCAGTACTTC

j_call: TRBJ1-1
clone_size: NA
d_call: TRBD1
v_call: TRBV4-1
cdr3_aa: CASSHPTGGITEAFF
cdr3_nt: TGCGCCAGCAGCCACCCGACAGGGGGCATCACTGAAGCTTTCTTT

j_call: TRBJ1-4
clone_size: NA
d_call: NA
v_call: TRBV6-6
cdr3_aa: CASSYSWRVGEKLFF
cdr3_nt: TGTGCCAGCAGTTACTCGTGGAGGGTTGGTGAAAAACTGTTTTTT

j_call: TRBJ1-5
clone_size: NA
d_call: NA
v_call: TRBV2
cdr3_aa: CASSEGGQPQHF
cdr3_nt: TGTGCCAGCAGTGAGGGGGGTCAGCCCCAGCATTTT

j_call: TRBJ2-7
clone_size: few
d_call: NA
v_call: TRBV14
cdr3_aa: CASSQQGFYEQYF
cdr3_nt: TGTGCCAGCAGCCAACAGGGGTTCTACGAGCAGTACTTC

j_call: TRBJ2-1
clone_size: few
d_call: NA
v_call: TRBV4-1
cdr3_aa: CASSHGYGEGTYNEQFF
cdr3_nt: TGCGCCAGCAGCCATGGTTACGGGGAAGGAACGTACAATGAGCAGTTCTTC

j_call: TRBJ2-3
clone_size: NA
d_call: NA
v_call: TRBV27
cdr3_aa: CASSFDSYTDTQYF
cdr3_nt: TGTGCCAGCAGTTTTGACAGCTACACAGATACGCAGTATTTT

j_call: TRBJ1-1
clone_size: NA
d_call: NA
v_call: TRBV28
cdr3_aa: CASSLVAGTQYEAFF
cdr3_nt: TGTGCCAGCAGTTTAGTGGCGGGGACCCAATATGAAGCTTTCTTT

j_call: TRBJ2-1
clone_size: NA
d_call: NA
v_call: TRBV5-1
cdr3_aa: CASSFANREDNEQFF
cdr3_nt: TGCGCCAGCAGCTTCGCCAACAGGGAGGACAATGAGCAGTTCTTC

j_call: TRBJ1-2
clone_size: NA
d_call: NA
v_call: TRBV9
cdr3_aa: CASSDRENYGYTF
cdr3_nt: TGTGCCAGCAGCGACAGGGAAAACTATGGCTACACCTTC

j_call: TRBJ2-7
clone_size: NA
d_call: NA
v_call: TRBV25-1
cdr3_aa: CASSESGTGSYEQYF
cdr3_nt: TGTGCCAGCAGTGAATCTGGGACTGGCTCCTACGAGCAGTACTTC

j_call: TRBJ1-5
clone_size: NA
d_call: NA
v_call: TRBV28
cdr3_aa: CASSFPTANQPQHF
cdr3_nt: TGTGCCAGCAGTTTCCCGACGGCCAATCAGCCCCAGCATTTT

j_call: TRBJ2-6
clone_size: few
d_call: NA
v_call: TRBV7-2
cdr3_aa: CASRPGPRVEGANVLTF
cdr3_nt: TGTGCCAGCAGACCGGGACCGAGGGTGGAGGGGGCCAACGTCCTGACTTTC

j_call: TRBJ2-7
clone_size: NA
d_call: TRBD2
v_call: TRBV7-9
cdr3_aa: CASKPSGGSYEQYF
cdr3_nt: TGTGCCAGCAAACCGTCGGGGGGTTCCTACGAGCAGTACTTC

j_call: TRBJ2-7
clone_size: few
d_call: NA
v_call: TRBV6-8
cdr3_aa: CASRGPKVSSESYEQYF
cdr3_nt: TGTGCCAGCAGGGGGCCAAAGGTGTCTAGCGAGAGCTACGAGCAGTACTTC

j_call: TRBJ2-5
clone_size: few
d_call: TRBD1
v_call: TRBV27
cdr3_aa: CASSSKDRPLETQYF
cdr3_nt: TGTGCCAGCAGTTCGAAGGACAGGCCTCTAGAGACCCAGTACTTC

j_call: TRBJ2-7
clone_size: NA
d_call: NA
v_call: TRBV27
cdr3_aa: CATFSSYEQYF
cdr3_nt: TGTGCCACCTTTTCCTCCTACGAGCAGTACTTC

j_call: TRBJ1-2
clone_size: NA
d_call: NA
v_call: TRBV10-3
cdr3_aa: CATGELSHGYTF
cdr3_nt: TGTGCCACCGGGGAGTTGTCGCATGGCTACACCTTC

j_call: TRBJ2-1
clone_size: NA
d_call: NA
v_call: TRBV28
cdr3_aa: CASSLFTGVYNEQFF
cdr3_nt: TGTGCCAGCAGTTTATTTACGGGAGTCTACAATGAGCAGTTCTTC

j_call: TRBJ2-3
clone_size: few
d_call: TRBD1
v_call: TRBV15
cdr3_aa: CATSRFRPMAGGREDTQYF
cdr3_nt: TGTGCCACCAGCAGATTTCGGCCCATGGCAGGGGGCAGAGAAGATACGCAGTATTTT

j_call: TRBJ2-1
clone_size: NA
d_call: NA
v_call: TRBV4-2
cdr3_aa: CASSQDPGEYNEQFF
cdr3_nt: TGTGCCAGCAGCCAAGACCCGGGGGAGTACAATGAGCAGTTCTTC

j_call: TRBJ2-3
clone_size: NA
d_call: TRBD2
v_call: TRBV7-7
cdr3_aa: CASSLDSFAGVDTQYF
cdr3_nt: TGTGCTAGCAGCTTAGACTCGTTCGCGGGAGTAGATACGCAGTATTTT